The 3 T cell receptor beta chains in this list originate from one sample, sequenced in a study of T cells in pancreatic ductal adenocarcinoma. Repertoires were generated with immunoSEQ multiplex PCR, while TCRdb's copy carries only in-frame clones and drops some. The repertoire holds about 9,000 clones, with nearly 90% as singletons. Selected pancreatic ductal adenocarcinoma patients had undergone surgery without neoadjuvant therapy. The material sequenced was PBMCs. These receptors were obtained from a human donor with pancreatic ductal adenocarcinoma.

This clone was observed once. The chain combines TRBV29-1 with TRBJ1-3; D call uncertain. V lost 2 bases to trimming and J lost 0 bases, with 8 bases between them. This CDR3 has 14 amino acids. CDR1 SQVTM and CDR2 ANQGSEA come from the germline V gene. This CDR3 reads CSVEIGDSGNTIYF. The CDR3 coding sequence is TGCAGCGTTGAAATCGGGGACTCTGGAAACACCATATATTTT.

The rearrangement links TRBV19 to TRBJ2-5, with 7 bases matching TRBD2. From germline, CDR1 is LNHDA and CDR2 SQIVND (reference sequence). Trimming at V came to 5 bases and at J to 5 bases, leaving 8 bases not matched to a gene. This CDR3 is built from 14 residues. The chain's CDR3 is CASSLGLPRETQYF. CDR3 DNA: TGTGCCAGTAGTCTGGGACTACCTCGGGAGACCCAGTACTTC.

The gene calls are TRBV7-3 and TRBJ2-3; D ambiguous. The CDR3 contains 14 residues. V was cut by 2 bases and J by 0 bases, with 6 bases left in between. Germline values: CDR1 SGHTA, CDR2 FQGTGA. CDR3: CASSLSHSTDTQYF. The CDR3 region has the DNA TGTGCCAGCAGCTTATCCCATAGCACAGATACGCAGTATTTT.